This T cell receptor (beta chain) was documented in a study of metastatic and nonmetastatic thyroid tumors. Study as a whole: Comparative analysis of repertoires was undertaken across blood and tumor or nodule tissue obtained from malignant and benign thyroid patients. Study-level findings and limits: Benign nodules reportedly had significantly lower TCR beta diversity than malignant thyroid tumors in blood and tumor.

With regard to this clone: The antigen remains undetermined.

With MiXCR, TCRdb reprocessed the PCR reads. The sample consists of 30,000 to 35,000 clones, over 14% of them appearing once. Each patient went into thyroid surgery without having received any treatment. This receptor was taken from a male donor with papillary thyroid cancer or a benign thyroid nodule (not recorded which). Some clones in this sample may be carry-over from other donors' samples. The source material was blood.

Written as DNA, the CDR3 is TGCGCCAGCAGCCACGACGGGTTGGCTTTCTTT. Encoded protein: CASSHDGLAFF. The chain is built from TRBV5-1 and TRBJ1-1; D gene uncertain. Trimming removed 4 bases at V and 11 bases at J, with 12 bases between. CDR1 and CDR2 (germline): SGHRS, YFSETQ. This CDR3 comprises 11 residues.